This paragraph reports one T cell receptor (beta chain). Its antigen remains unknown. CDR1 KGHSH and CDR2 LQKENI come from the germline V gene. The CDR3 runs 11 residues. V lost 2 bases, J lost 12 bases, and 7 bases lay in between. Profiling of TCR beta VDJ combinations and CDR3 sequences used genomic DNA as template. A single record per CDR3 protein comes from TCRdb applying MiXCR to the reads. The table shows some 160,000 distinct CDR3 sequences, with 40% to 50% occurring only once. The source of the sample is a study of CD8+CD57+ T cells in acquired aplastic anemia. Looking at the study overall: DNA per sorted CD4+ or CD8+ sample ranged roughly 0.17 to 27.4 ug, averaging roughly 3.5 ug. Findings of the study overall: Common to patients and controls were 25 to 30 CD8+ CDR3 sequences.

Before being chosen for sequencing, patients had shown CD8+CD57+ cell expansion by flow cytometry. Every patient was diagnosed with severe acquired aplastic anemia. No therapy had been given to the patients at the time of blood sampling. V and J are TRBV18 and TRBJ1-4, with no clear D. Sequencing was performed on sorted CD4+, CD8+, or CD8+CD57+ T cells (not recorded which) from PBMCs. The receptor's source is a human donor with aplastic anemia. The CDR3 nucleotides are TGTGCCAGCTCACCAGGGGAGGAACTGTTTTTT. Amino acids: CASSPGEELFF.